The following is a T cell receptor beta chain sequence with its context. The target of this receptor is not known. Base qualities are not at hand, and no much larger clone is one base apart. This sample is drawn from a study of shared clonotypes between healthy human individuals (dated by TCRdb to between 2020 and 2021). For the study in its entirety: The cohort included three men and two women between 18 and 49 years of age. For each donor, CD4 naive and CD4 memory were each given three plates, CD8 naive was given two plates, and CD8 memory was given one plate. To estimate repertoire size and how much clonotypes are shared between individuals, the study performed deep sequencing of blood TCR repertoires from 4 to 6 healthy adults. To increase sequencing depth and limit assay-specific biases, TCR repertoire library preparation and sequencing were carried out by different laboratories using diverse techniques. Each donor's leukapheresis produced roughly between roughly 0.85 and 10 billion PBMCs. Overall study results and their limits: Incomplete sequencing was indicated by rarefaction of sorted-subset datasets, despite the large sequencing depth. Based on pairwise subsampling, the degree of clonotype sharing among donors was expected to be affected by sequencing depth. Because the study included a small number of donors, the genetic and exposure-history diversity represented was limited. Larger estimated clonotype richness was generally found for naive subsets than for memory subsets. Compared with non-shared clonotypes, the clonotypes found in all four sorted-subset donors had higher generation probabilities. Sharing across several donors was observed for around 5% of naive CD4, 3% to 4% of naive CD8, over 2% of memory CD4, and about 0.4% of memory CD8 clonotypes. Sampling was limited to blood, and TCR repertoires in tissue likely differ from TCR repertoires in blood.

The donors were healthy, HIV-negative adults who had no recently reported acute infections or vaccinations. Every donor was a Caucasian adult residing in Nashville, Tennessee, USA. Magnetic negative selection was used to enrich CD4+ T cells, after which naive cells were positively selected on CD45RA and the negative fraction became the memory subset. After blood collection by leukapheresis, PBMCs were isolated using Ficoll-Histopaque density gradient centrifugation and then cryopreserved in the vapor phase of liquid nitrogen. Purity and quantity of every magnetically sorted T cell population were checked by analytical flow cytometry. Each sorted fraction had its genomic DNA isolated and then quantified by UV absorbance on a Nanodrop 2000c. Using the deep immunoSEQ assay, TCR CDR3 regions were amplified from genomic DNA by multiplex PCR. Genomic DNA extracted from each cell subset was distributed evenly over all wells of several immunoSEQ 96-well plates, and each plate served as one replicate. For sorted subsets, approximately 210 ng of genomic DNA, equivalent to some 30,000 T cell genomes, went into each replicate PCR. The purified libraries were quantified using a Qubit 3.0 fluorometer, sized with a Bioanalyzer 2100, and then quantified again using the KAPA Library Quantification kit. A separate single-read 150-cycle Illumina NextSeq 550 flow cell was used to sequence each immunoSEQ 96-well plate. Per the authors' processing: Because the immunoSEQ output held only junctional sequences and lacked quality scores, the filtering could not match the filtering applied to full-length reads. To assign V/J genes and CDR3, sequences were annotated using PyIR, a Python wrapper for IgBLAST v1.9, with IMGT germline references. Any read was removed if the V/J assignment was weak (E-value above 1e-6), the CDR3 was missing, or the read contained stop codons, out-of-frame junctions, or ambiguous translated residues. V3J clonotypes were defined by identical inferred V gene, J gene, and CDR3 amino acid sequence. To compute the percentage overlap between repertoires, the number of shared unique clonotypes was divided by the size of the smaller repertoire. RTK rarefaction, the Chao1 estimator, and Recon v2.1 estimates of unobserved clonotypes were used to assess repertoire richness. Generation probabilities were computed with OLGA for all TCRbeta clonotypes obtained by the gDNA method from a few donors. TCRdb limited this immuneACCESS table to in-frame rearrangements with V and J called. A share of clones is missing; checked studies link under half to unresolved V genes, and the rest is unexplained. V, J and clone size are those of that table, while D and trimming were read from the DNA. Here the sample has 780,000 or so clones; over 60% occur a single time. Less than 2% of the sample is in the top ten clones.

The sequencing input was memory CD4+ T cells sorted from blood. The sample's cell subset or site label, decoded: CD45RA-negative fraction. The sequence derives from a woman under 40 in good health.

This receptor carries the CDR3 CASRTQGSQETQYF. Here is the DNA: TGTGCCAGCAGGACACAGGGGTCCCAAGAGACCCAGTACTTC. The chain uses TRBV2 and TRBJ2-5, with 7 middle bases fitting TRBD1. The CDR3 goes from the cysteine to the phenylalanine over 14 residues. Of all the DNA, just the CDR3 is kept, 42 bases in frame from base 1. Based on the germline V gene, the CDR1 and CDR2 sequences are SNHLY and FYNNEI. V trim: 6 bases; J trim: 1 base; unmatched bases: 5.